The sample holds a few counts of the clone carrying this T cell receptor (beta chain). Its cognate antigen is unknown. For TCRbeta, the library was prepared with unique molecular identifiers. TCRdb re-called the PCR reads through MiXCR, storing one row per CDR3 protein. The table records approximately 800,000 distinct CDR3 sequences, roughly 16% of them present only once. The source of the sample is a study of T-cell reconstitution after alpha-beta-depleted transplantation in children. General study points: Where some patients showed high TCRbeta diversity at day 60, it came from recipient T cells and thymic progenitors that had survived.

This sequence originates from a male patient aged 10 to 17 who had a stem cell transplant for acute lymphoblastic leukemia, so the T cells may come from the graft donor. The specimen comprised PBMCs, mostly from graft donor cells, sampled 360 days after TCRalphabeta/CD19-depleted stem cell transplant.

The CDR3 loop reads CASSAQINSYEQYF. The CDR3 DNA sequence: TGTGCCAGCAGCGCCCAAATAAACTCCTACGAGCAGTACTTC. V usage is TRBV9 and J usage is TRBJ2-7; D gene ambiguous. Deletions cut 3 bases from V and 0 bases from J, with 10 bases between. The CDR3 runs 14 residues. CDR1 and CDR2 from the germline V gene are SGDLS and YYNGEE.